This T cell receptor beta chain was recorded in a study of CD4 and CD8 cells across lung adenocarcinoma regions (dated by TCRdb to 2017 to 2018). Regarding the complete study: Intratumor heterogeneity of the T cell receptor repertoire was examined by comparing tumor centers with tumor margins.

Donors were patients with localized lung adenocarcinoma, a subtype of non-small cell lung cancer. The margins of localized lung adenocarcinomas were where the samples came from. For TCR repertoire analysis, CD4+ T cells from tumor tissue were profiled separately from CD8+ T cells. The library came from PCR. Sequencing was carried out with a HiSeq X Ten. TCRdb took the public reads, trimmed them with fastp at Q25, ran MiXCR for clone calling and kept in-frame beta chains. Duplicate CDR3 protein sequences are folded into a single record with the most common DNA and genes. In all, the sample holds under 10,000 distinct CDR3 sequences, and 40% to 65% of those were seen once. The ten most abundant clones make up under 20% of the sample. This clonotype is termed medium-sized (0.01 to 0.1%). Its antigen remains undetermined. The input lacks base qualities; no much larger clone sits a single base away. The V end loses 5 bases and the J end loses 3 bases, and a stretch of 22 bases separates them. Sequences WSHSY (CDR1) and SAAADI (CDR2) are obtained from the germline V gene. Taken from cysteine to phenylalanine, the CDR3 has 17 residues. Only CDR3 DNA remains: 51 bases, in frame from the first base.

The V and J segments used are TRBV10-2 and TRBJ2-5, and possibly TRBD1, on 6 matching bases. The sequenced sample was CD4+ T cells from the margin of a lung tumor. The sample's cell subset or site, from its label and the paper: tumor margin region. The clonotype originates from a male donor with lung adenocarcinoma. The CD4 and CD8 labels of this study may be unreliable. The DNA sequence is as follows: TGCGCCAGCAGTTCGGGCCCTTCGGGCAGGGGCGAAGAGACCCAGTACTTC. This sequence encodes CASSSGPSGRGEETQYF.